Below are 30 T cell receptor beta chains sequenced from a single sample in a study of shared clonotypes between healthy human individuals. The repertoire was sequenced with immunoSEQ multiplex PCR; TCRdb's copy has only in-frame clones and lacks some. Among about 1.5 million clones listed, roughly 95% were seen once. Material for sequencing was naive CD4+ T cells sorted from blood. Stated subset: CD45RA+ positively selected. These receptors originate from a man aged 25-40 years in good health.

V is TRBV7-8 and J is TRBJ2-5, with 11 bases aligning to TRBD2. This CDR3 comprises 18 residues. The trim removed 1 base at V and 1 base at J, leaving 8 bases unmatched. The germline CDR1 and CDR2 sequences are SGHVS and FQNEAQ. The CDR3 coding sequence is TGTGCCAGCAGCTTAGGCTTTGGACTAGCGGGTACCCAAGAGACCCAGTACTTC. Protein sequence: CASSLGFGLAGTQETQYF.

This chain joins TRBV27 and TRBJ1-5; a possible D gene is TRBD1 (6 bases). The ends were cut back, 6 bases at V and 0 bases at J, with 21 bases in the middle. Per the germline V gene, CDR1 is MNHEY and CDR2 is SMNVEV (reference sequence). This CDR3 is 18 amino acids long. CDR3 residues: CASSLRAPGQNSNQPQHF. The CDR3 nucleotides are TGTGCCAGCAGCCTTCGGGCCCCCGGACAGAATAGCAATCAGCCCCAGCATTTT.

V gene TRBV2 combines with J gene TRBJ2-7, with 9 bases identical to TRBD2. The CDR3 has 19 residues. V dropped 3 bases and J dropped 2; count of bases not matched to a gene: 17. Germline CDR1 is SNHLY and CDR2 is FYNNEI. As DNA, the CDR3 is TGTGCCAGCAGTGAGACTAGCGGACTGGGATCTCCGCCAACCTACGAGCAGTACTTC. It is translated as CASSETSGLGSPPTYEQYF.

The chain has TRBV2 and TRBJ2-5; TRBD2 agrees at 12 bases. Germline assignment: CDR1 SNHLY and CDR2 FYNNEI. CDR3 length: 15 amino acids. V gave up 5 bases and J gave up 5 bases; unmatched junction bases: 6. The CDR3: CASSKRTSGIETQYF. CDR3 coding DNA: TGTGCCAGCAGTAAACGGACTAGCGGGATCGAGACCCAGTACTTC.

The table lists this clone with a count of one. The chain links TRBV4-2 to TRBJ2-3; TRBD2 is a possible D gene (6 bases). There are 15 residues in the CDR3. Per germline, CDR1 LGHNA and CDR2 YNFKEQ. V lost 5 bases, J lost 3 bases, and 15 bases lay in between. The DNA for the CDR3 is TGTGCCAGCAGCGGGCGGGACTCCTTAACAGATACGCAGTATTTT. This gives the protein CASSGRDSLTDTQYF.

Worth noting for this clone: This sample also contains other DNA sequences that code for the same CDR3. The rearrangement joins TRBV28 to TRBJ2-5; the D call may be TRBD1 or TRBD2 (5 bases each). Trimming removed 2 bases at V and 4 bases at J, with 8 bases between. CDR3 length: 13 amino acids. Germline-derived CDR1 and CDR2 are MDHEN and SYDVKM. The CDR3: CASSLQGAETQYF. DNA for the CDR3: TGTGCCAGCAGTTTACAGGGAGCAGAGACCCAGTACTTC.

The chain uses TRBV30 and TRBJ1-1; D gene ambiguous. Trimming took 8 bases from V and 10 from J, leaving 23 bases between them. CDR3 length equals 13 residues. Germline-derived CDR1 and CDR2 are GTSNPN and SVGIG (reference sequence). CDR3 in DNA: TGTGCCCACACCCGAATCGGCGGCCTGGCAGCTTTCTTT. Amino acid sequence: CAHTRIGGLAAFF.

This chain links TRBV30 with TRBJ1-4; no reliable D call. V gave up 0 bases and J gave up 13 bases, with 12 bases separating them. CDR1 is GTSNPN and CDR2 is SVGIG in the germline V gene (reference sequence). This CDR3 spans 12 amino acids. The DNA of the CDR3 is TGTGCCTGGAGTGTACCACGAGGGAGACTGTTTTTT. It specifies CAWSVPRGRLFF.

The count of this clone is one. The chain is built from TRBV5-4 and TRBJ2-1, with D maybe TRBD1 (7 bases). CDR1 is SGHNT, CDR2 YYREEE, per germline (reference sequence). Trimming removed 0 bases at V and 4 bases at J, with 11 bases between. This CDR3 contains 15 residues. The CDR3 loop is CASSLGQGGYNEQFF. The DNA for the CDR3 is TGTGCCAGCAGCTTGGGGCAGGGGGGATACAATGAGCAGTTCTTC. Full variable domain (missing parts from reference TRBV5-4 and TRBJ2-1): ETGVTQSPTHLIKTRGQQVTLRCSSQSGHNTVSWYQQALGQGPQFIFQYYREEENGRGNFPPRFSGLQFPNYSSELNVNALELDDSALYLCASSLGQGGYNEQFFGPGTRLTVL.

The chain employs TRBV7-8 and TRBJ2-7; 8 nucleotides match TRBD2. The germline gives CDR1 SGHVS, CDR2 FQNEAQ. The CDR3 sequence is 12 residues long. The V gene end was trimmed by 5 bases and the J gene end by 3 bases; junction bases not matched to a gene: 0. For the CDR3, the DNA is TGTGCCAGCAGCCGGGGGGGCTACGAGCAGTACTTC. Translated, it gives CASSRGGYEQYF.

The chain recombines TRBV10-2 with TRBJ2-1, with D uncertain. The ends were cut back, 3 bases at V and 0 bases at J, with 9 bases in the middle. The CDR3 totals 15 residues. Germline V gene data show CDR1 as WSHSY and CDR2 as SAAADI. CDR3 protein: CASSDIGSSYNEQFF. The CDR3 bases are TGCGCCAGCAGTGACATCGGTAGCTCCTACAATGAGCAGTTCTTC.

The chain has TRBV29-1 and TRBJ1-3; D unresolved. The CDR3 length is 13 residues. Trimming took 8 bases from V and 0 from J, leaving 11 bases between them. Germline V lookup: CDR1 SQVTM, CDR2 ANQGSEA. The CDR3 DNA reads as TGCAGCTCCGGTCGGGACTCTGGAAACACCATATATTTT. Encoded protein: CSSGRDSGNTIYF.

V is TRBV19 and J is TRBJ2-6; D is ambiguous. V lost 4 bases and J lost 4, with 2 bases in between. Germline-derived CDR1 and CDR2 are LNHDA and SQIVND (reference sequence). There are 12 residues in the CDR3. CDR3 amino acids: CASSKGANVLTF. The CDR3 region has the DNA TGTGCCAGTAGTAAGGGGGCCAACGTCCTGACTTTC.

This chain connects TRBV19 to TRBJ2-1, with 7 positions matching TRBD1. Germline CDR1 LNHDA, CDR2 SQIVND (reference sequence). The CDR3 loop spans 13 amino acids. After removal of 6 bases from V and 8 bases from J, the junction contained 7 bases not matched to a gene. The chain's CDR3 is CASRRTGEDEQFF. Here the CDR3 DNA reads TGTGCCAGTAGGCGGACAGGCGAGGATGAGCAGTTCTTC. Together with reference TRBV19 and TRBJ2-1, the CDR3 gives the full variable domain: DGGITQSPKYLFRKEGQNVTLSCEQNLNHDAMYWYRQDPGQGLRLIYYSQIVNDFQKGDIAEGYSVSREKKESFPLTVTSAQKNPTAFYLCASRRTGEDEQFFGPGTRLTVL.

J is TRBJ2-1 and V is TRBV18; D may be TRBD1 or TRBD2 (6 bases each). The CDR3 totals 16 residues. The V end lost 7 bases, the J end lost 7 bases, and 23 bases lay between the germline ends. Germline CDR1 KGHSH, CDR2 LQKENI. The chain's CDR3 is CASFLDLDSRGNEQFF. The CDR3 coding sequence is TGTGCCAGCTTCTTGGACTTGGACAGCCGGGGGAATGAGCAGTTCTTC.

The chain links TRBV9 to TRBJ1-5; no clear D. The V and J ends lost 0 bases and 7 bases respectively, with 14 bases between them. CDR1 is SGDLS and CDR2 is YYNGEE in the germline V gene. The CDR3 has 15 amino acids. CDR3 protein: CASSVDSTLWQPQHF. CDR3 sequence (DNA): TGTGCCAGCAGCGTAGATTCTACACTATGGCAGCCCCAGCATTTT.

This chain links TRBV21-1 with TRBJ2-7. TRBV21-1 constitutes a pseudogene. This CDR3 region has 18 residues. The CDR3 DNA reads as TGTGCCAGCAGCAAACCTGTGGGGGGACAAGGAACAAACTACGAGCAGTACTTC. Its protein is CASSKPVGGQGTNYEQYF.

The chain employs TRBV5-6 and TRBJ2-5, with D tentatively TRBD1 (5 bases). CDR1 is SGHDT and CDR2 is YYEEEE in the germline V gene. The CDR3 contains 15 residues. With 4 bases removed from V and 1 base from J, the gap between germline ends came to 14 bases. CDR3 region: CASSTPDSFQETQYF. CDR3 DNA: TGTGCCAGCAGCACCCCAGACAGCTTCCAAGAGACCCAGTACTTC.

The V gene is TRBV5-1, the J gene TRBJ2-1; 9 nucleotides match TRBD2. In germline, CDR1 is SGHRS, CDR2 YFSETQ. The CDR3 covers 15 residues. The V segment lost 1 base and the J segment 7 bases; nucleotides outside the gene matches: 6. This CDR3 reads CASSLTAGGTNEQFF. The CDR3, as DNA: TGCGCCAGCAGCTTGACTGCGGGAGGGACAAATGAGCAGTTCTTC.

The chain uses TRBV6-6 and TRBJ2-2; D is possibly TRBD1 (5 bases). Trimming removed 0 bases from V and 5 bases from J, with 13 bases in between. Per germline, CDR1 MNHNY and CDR2 SVGAGI (reference sequence). CDR3 size: 16 residues. The CDR3, as DNA: TGTGCCAGCAGTTACTCAGGGGCCCCCGGGACCGGGGAGCTGTTTTTT. Its translation: CASSYSGAPGTGELFF.

This clone was seen just once. This chain joins TRBV6-6 and TRBJ2-7; either TRBD1 or TRBD2 may fit D (5 bases each). The germline V gene has CDR1 MNHNY and CDR2 SVGAGI (reference sequence). The V and J ends lost 4 bases and 7 bases respectively, with 11 bases between them. This CDR3 spans 12 amino acids. CDR3 in amino acids: CASSWDLREQYF. Written as DNA, the CDR3 is TGTGCCAGCAGTTGGGACCTTAGGGAGCAGTACTTC.

This clone occurred once. This chain links TRBV5-4 with TRBJ1-1, with a possible D match to TRBD1 (5 bases). CDR1 is SGHNT and CDR2 is YYREEE in the germline V gene (reference sequence). V shed 0 bases and J shed 4 bases, with 10 bases lying between them. This CDR3 contains 14 residues. DNA for the CDR3: TGTGCCAGCAGCTTGGACGGGGGAGGCACTGAAGCTTTCTTT. Encoded protein: CASSLDGGGTEAFF.

The V gene is TRBV28, the J gene TRBJ1-2, with D maybe TRBD1 (5 bases). Trimming took 6 bases from V and 2 from J, leaving 13 bases between them. Germline values: CDR1 MDHEN, CDR2 SYDVKM. CDR3 length: 14 amino acids. CDR3: CASSIDSRNYGYTF. The CDR3 nucleotides read TGTGCCAGCAGCATAGACAGCAGGAACTATGGCTACACCTTC.

The chain joins TRBV7-2 to TRBJ1-4; 9 nucleotides line up with TRBD1. V lost 5 bases and J lost 9; bases outside the gene matches: 7. The CDR3 length is 14 residues. In germline, CDR1 is SGHTA, CDR2 FQGNSA. The CDR3 region is CASSPDRGTKKLFF. DNA of the CDR3: TGTGCCAGCAGCCCGGACAGGGGAACGAAAAAACTGTTTTTT.

J is TRBJ2-1 and V is TRBV6-5, with 7 nucleotides matching TRBD1. Germline V CDR1 and CDR2: MNHEY, SVGAGI. V lost 0 bases to trimming and J lost 10 bases; unmatched junction nucleotides: 6. The CDR3 spans 14 residues. The DNA of the CDR3 is TGTGCCAGCAGTTACTCATTACAAGGGGGCGAGCAGTTCTTC. It is translated as CASSYSLQGGEQFF.

J is TRBJ2-1 and V is TRBV19; 14 positions agree with TRBD2. J was trimmed by 6 bases and V by 5 bases; bases with no gene match: 3. This CDR3 is built from 15 residues. Germline V gives CDR1 LNHDA, CDR2 SQIVND (reference sequence). CDR3 residues: CASSVTSGRVNEQFF. The CDR3 bases are TGTGCCAGTAGTGTGACTAGCGGGAGGGTCAATGAGCAGTTCTTC.

This clone was seen only once. CDR3 in DNA: TGCGCCAGCACTACTAGCTCTAGCACAGATACGCAGTATTTT. This codes for CASTTSSSTDTQYF. The gene calls are TRBV5-1 and TRBJ2-3, with D perhaps matching TRBD2 (6 bases). This CDR3 spans 14 amino acids. The V and J ends lost 6 bases and 0 bases respectively, with 11 bases between them. Germline V gene sequence: CDR1 SGHRS, CDR2 YFSETQ. The whole variable domain, remainder taken from reference TRBV5-1 and TRBJ2-3, is KAGVTQTPRYLIKTRGQQVTLSCSPISGHRSVSWYQQTPGQGLQFLFEYFSETQRNKGNFPGRFSGRQFSNSRSEMNVSTLELGDSALYLCASTTSSSTDTQYFGPGTRLTVL.

The rearrangement uses TRBV28 and TRBJ2-2; D gene uncertain. The CDR3 extends over 14 amino acids. V gave up 2 bases and J gave up 6 bases, with 10 bases separating them. Germline values: CDR1 MDHEN, CDR2 SYDVKM. CDR3 DNA sequence: TGTGCCAGCAGTTTAGCCCCTAGGGCCGGGGAGCTGTTTTTT. Protein product: CASSLAPRAGELFF.

The rearrangement joins TRBV4-3 to TRBJ1-4, with TRBD1 matching over 9 bases. Per germline, CDR1 LGHNA and CDR2 YSLEER. V lost 3 bases to trimming and J lost 8 bases; unmatched junction nucleotides: 7. This CDR3 is 15 amino acids long. This chain's CDR3 is CASSHTQGAREKLFF. CDR3 nucleotides: TGCGCCAGCAGCCACACACAGGGGGCGCGCGAAAAACTGTTTTTT.

J is TRBJ2-1 and V is TRBV5-1; TRBD2 agrees at 10 bases. The V segment lost 7 bases and the J segment 0 bases; nucleotides outside the gene matches: 7. Germline CDR1 and CDR2: SGHRS and YFSETQ. The CDR3 loop spans 16 amino acids. The CDR3 DNA sequence: TGCGCCAGCTGCCGGACTAGCGGACACTCCTACAATGAGCAGTTCTTC. Amino acid sequence: CASCRTSGHSYNEQFF.